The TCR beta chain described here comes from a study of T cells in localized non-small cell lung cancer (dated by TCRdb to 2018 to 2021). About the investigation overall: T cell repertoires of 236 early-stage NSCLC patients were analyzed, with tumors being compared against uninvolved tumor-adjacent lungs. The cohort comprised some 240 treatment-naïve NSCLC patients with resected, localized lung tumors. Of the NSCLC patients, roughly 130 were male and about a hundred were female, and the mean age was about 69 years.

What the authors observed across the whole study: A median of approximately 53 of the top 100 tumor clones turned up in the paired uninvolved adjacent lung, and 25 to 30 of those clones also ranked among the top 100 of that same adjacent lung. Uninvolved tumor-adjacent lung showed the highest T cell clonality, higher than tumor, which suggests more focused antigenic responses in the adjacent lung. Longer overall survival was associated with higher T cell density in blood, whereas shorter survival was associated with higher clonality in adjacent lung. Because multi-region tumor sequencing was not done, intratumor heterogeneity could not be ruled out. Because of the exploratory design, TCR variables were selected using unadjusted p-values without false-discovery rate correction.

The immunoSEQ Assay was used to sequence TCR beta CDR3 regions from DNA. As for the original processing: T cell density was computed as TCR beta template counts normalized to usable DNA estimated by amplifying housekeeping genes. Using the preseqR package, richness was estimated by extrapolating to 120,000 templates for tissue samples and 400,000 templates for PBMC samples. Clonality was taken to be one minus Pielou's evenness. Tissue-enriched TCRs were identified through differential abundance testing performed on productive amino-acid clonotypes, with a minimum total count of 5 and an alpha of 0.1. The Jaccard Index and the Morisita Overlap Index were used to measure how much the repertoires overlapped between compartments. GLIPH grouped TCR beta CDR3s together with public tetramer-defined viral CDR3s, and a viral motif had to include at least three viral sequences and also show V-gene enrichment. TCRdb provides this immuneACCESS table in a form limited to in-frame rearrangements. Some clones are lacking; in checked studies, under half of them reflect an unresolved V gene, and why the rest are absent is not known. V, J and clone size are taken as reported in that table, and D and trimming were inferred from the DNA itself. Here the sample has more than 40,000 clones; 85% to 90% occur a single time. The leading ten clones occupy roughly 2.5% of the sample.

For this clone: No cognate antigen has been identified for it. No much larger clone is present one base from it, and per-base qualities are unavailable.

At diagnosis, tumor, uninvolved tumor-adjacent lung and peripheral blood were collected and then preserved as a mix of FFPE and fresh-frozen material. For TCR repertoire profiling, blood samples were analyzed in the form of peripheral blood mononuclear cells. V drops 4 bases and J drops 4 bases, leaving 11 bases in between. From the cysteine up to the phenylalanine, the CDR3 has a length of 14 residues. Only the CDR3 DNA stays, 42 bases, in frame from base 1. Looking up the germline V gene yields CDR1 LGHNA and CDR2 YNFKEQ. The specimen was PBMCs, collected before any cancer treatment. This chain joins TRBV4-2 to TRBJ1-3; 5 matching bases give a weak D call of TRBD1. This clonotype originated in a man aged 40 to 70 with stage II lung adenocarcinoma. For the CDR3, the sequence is CASSPVGAGNTIYF. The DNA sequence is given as TGTGCCAGCAGCCCGGTAGGGGCGGGAAACACCATATATTTT.